These 24 T cell receptor beta chains came from one sample sequenced in a study of blood T cell repertoires in COVID-19. The protocol was immunoSEQ multiplex PCR, while the TCRdb copy is restricted to in-frame clones and leaves out a portion. The table includes 200,000 to 300,000 clones, 70% to 90% detected once. Sequencing was carried out using PBMCs or T cells enriched from blood (not recorded which). These receptors were obtained from a woman aged 35 to 49 with acute COVID-19.

This clone turned up a few times. This chain links TRBV6-2 or TRBV6-3 with TRBJ2-1; D is possibly TRBD2 (6 bases). CDR1 and CDR2 from the germline V gene are MNHEY and SVGEGT. The CDR3 covers 15 residues. V lost 5 bases and J lost 4, with 15 bases in between. The CDR3 reads CASSAELGGYNEQFF. The DNA of the CDR3 is TGTGCCAGCAGTGCCGAGCTAGGAGGGTACAATGAGCAGTTCTTC.

This chain connects TRBV19 to TRBJ2-1; tentative D call: TRBD2 (5 bases). This CDR3 comprises 14 residues. V dropped 4 bases and J dropped 4 bases, with 11 bases sitting between them. CDR1 and CDR2 (germline): LNHDA, SQIVND (reference sequence). The CDR3 sequence is CASSTGVGYNEQFF. DNA of the CDR3: TGTGCCAGTAGTACCGGGGTAGGGTACAATGAGCAGTTCTTC.

This chain uses TRBV29-1 with TRBJ2-5; 16 bases are shared with TRBD2. Germline V gene lookup returns CDR1 SQVTM and CDR2 ANQGSEA. The CDR3 has 16 amino acids. V dropped 7 bases and J dropped 1; count of bases not matched to a gene: 6. In DNA form, the CDR3 reads TGCAGCGGGAAGGGACTAGCGGGAGGGATCCAAGAGACCCAGTACTTC. Translation: CSGKGLAGGIQETQYF.

The chain uses TRBV6-2 or TRBV6-3 and TRBJ2-7; TRBD1 aligns across 9 bases. CDR1 and CDR2 from the germline V gene are MNHEY and SVGEGT. The CDR3 has 14 amino acids. Trimming at V came to 2 bases and at J to 3 bases, leaving 2 bases not matched to a gene. The CDR3 nucleotides are TGTGCCAGCAGTTACGTGGACAGGGGCTACGAGCAGTACTTC. Translation gives CASSYVDRGYEQYF.

The chain joins TRBV20-1 to TRBJ2-7, with a weak D call TRBD2 (6 bases). The CDR3 loop spans 13 amino acids. V was shortened by 3 bases and J by 2 bases, with 11 bases between the two germline ends. CDR1 and CDR2 from the germline V gene are DFQATT and SNEGSKA (reference sequence). In DNA, the CDR3 is TGCAGTGCTAGTGGGACTTTGGCCTACGAGCAGTACTTC. The encoded protein is CSASGTLAYEQYF.

The chain couples TRBV6-5 to TRBJ1-2; perhaps TRBD1 as D (6 bases). V gave up 2 bases and J gave up 8 bases, with 18 bases separating them. In germline, CDR1 is MNHEY, CDR2 SVGAGI. This CDR3 spans 15 amino acids. The CDR3 protein is CASSYARTAVWGYTF. The CDR3 DNA is TGTGCCAGCAGTTACGCTAGGACAGCCGTCTGGGGCTACACCTTC.

This clone was detected once. The V gene is TRBV19, the J gene TRBJ2-3; the D gene is possibly TRBD1 (5 bases). Germline assignment: CDR1 LNHDA and CDR2 SQIVND (reference sequence). The CDR3 is made up of 15 amino acids. V was clipped by 4 bases and J by 2 bases, with 13 bases between them. Here the CDR3 reads CASSTSWGSTDTQYF. In nucleotides, the CDR3 is TGTGCCAGTAGTACATCTTGGGGCTCCACAGATACGCAGTATTTT.

The genes are TRBV5-1 and TRBJ2-3, with 8 bases that match TRBD1. Germline loops: CDR1 SGHRS, CDR2 YFSETQ. Trimming cost V 2 bases and J 6 bases; bases outside gene matches: 11. The CDR3 covers 16 residues. CDR3 DNA: TGCGCCAGCAGCTTCGTGGGACAGGCTACGAGCGATACGCAGTATTTT. Encoded protein: CASSFVGQATSDTQYF.

The rearrangement joins TRBV10-1 to TRBJ2-7; 12 nucleotides agree with TRBD2. V lost 2 bases and J lost 2; bases outside the gene matches: 4. This CDR3 contains 16 residues. Germline loops: CDR1 WNHNN, CDR2 SYGVQD (reference sequence). Here the CDR3 DNA reads TGCGCCAGCAGTGAGAACCTAGCGGGAGGGACCTACGAGCAGTACTTC. Amino acids: CASSENLAGGTYEQYF.

V gene TRBV16 combines with J gene TRBJ2-2, with 12 bases fitting TRBD2. J lost 2 bases, V lost 4 bases, and 2 bases had no gene match. Germline values: CDR1 KGHSY, CDR2 FQNENV. This CDR3 comprises 16 residues. The DNA for the CDR3 is TGTGCCAGCAGCCCAGGACTAGCGGGAAACACCGGGGAGCTGTTTTTT. This sequence encodes CASSPGLAGNTGELFF. The entire variable domain, with the rest obtained from reference TRBV16 and TRBJ2-2, is as follows: GEEVAQTPKHLVRGEGQKAKLYCAPIKGHSYVFWYQQVLKNEFKFLISFQNENVFDETGMPKERFSAKCLPNSPCSLEIQATKLEDSAVYFCASSPGLAGNTGELFFGEGSRLTVL.

The V gene is TRBV12-2, the J gene TRBJ1-5. TRBV12-2 corresponds to a pseudogene. The CDR3 spans 15 residues. CDR3 region: CASRSESISGQPQHF. The CDR3 DNA sequence: TGTGCAAGTCGCTCGGAGAGTATTTCGGGGCAGCCCCAGCATTTT.

The chain uses TRBV24-1 and TRBJ1-5, with 9 bases identical to TRBD1. This CDR3 comprises 16 residues. With V trimmed by 3 bases and J by 3 bases, 5 bases remained unmatched. Germline CDR1 reads KGHDR; CDR2 reads SFDVKD. DNA for the CDR3: TGTGCCACCAGTGATCGGACAGGGGATACCAATCAGCCCCAGCATTTT. It encodes CATSDRTGDTNQPQHF.

The chain uses TRBV5-1 and TRBJ2-7, with 10 bases identical to TRBD1. V dropped 5 bases and J dropped 4; count of bases not matched to a gene: 6. The CDR3 is 14 amino acids. Germline values: CDR1 SGHRS, CDR2 YFSETQ. The CDR3 DNA is TGCGCCAGCAGAGTTGGACAGGGGGGGTACGAGCAGTACTTC. This translates into CASRVGQGGYEQYF.

A remark on this clone: The same CDR3 also results from other DNA sequences found in this sample. The rearrangement links TRBV12-5 to TRBJ2-5, with TRBD2 matching over 15 bases. Germline assignment: CDR1 LGHNT and CDR2 FRNRAP. Trimming took 3 bases from V and 3 from J; bases not matched to a gene: 2. This CDR3 comprises 16 residues. CDR3 residues: CASGLGLAGGEETQYF. The CDR3 region has the DNA TGTGCTAGTGGTTTAGGACTAGCGGGAGGGGAAGAGACCCAGTACTTC.

This sequence joins TRBV7-3 and TRBJ2-1; 10 bases are shared with TRBD2. Germline-derived CDR1 and CDR2 are SGHTA and FQGTGA. This CDR3 has 15 residues. With 2 bases clipped from V and 9 bases from J, the junction kept 7 bases outside the gene matches. The DNA of the CDR3 is TGTGCCAGCAGCTTAGGGCCAGCGGGAGGGGCTGAGCAGTTCTTC. The encoded protein is CASSLGPAGGAEQFF.

This sequence joins TRBV11-3 and TRBJ2-5, with a possible D match to TRBD2 (6 bases). The V end was cut by 2 bases, the J end by 3 bases, with 10 bases between. There are 14 residues in the CDR3. CDR1 and CDR2 from the germline V gene are SGHNT and YENEEA. The CDR3 DNA reads TGTGCCAGCAGCTTAAGACTAGGAGAAGAGACCCAGTACTTC. This translates into CASSLRLGEETQYF.

This clone showed up just once. The rearrangement uses TRBV13 and TRBJ2-7; no firm D call. V was pared by 1 base and J by 6 bases, with 7 bases between. CDR3 length equals 12 residues. Germline V gene data show CDR1 as PRHDT and CDR2 as FYEKMQ (reference sequence). CDR3 nucleotides: TGTGCCAGCAGCTTAGCATACTCCGAGCAGTACTTC. It yields the protein CASSLAYSEQYF. The whole variable domain, remainder taken from reference TRBV13 and TRBJ2-7, is AAGVIQSPRHLIKEKRETATLKCYPIPRHDTVYWYQQGPGQDPQFLISFYEKMQSDKGSIPDRFSAQQFSDYHSELNMSSLELGDSALYFCASSLAYSEQYFGPGTRLTVT.

This chain uses TRBV7-3 with TRBJ2-1, with a possible D match to TRBD1 (5 bases). This CDR3 has 15 residues. Germline values: CDR1 SGHTA, CDR2 FQGTGA. V lost 2 bases to trimming and J lost 1 base, with 9 bases between them. DNA for the CDR3: TGTGCCAGCAGCTTACAAGGGGAATCCTACAATGAGCAGTTCTTC. Protein product: CASSLQGESYNEQFF.

The chain links TRBV6-5 to TRBJ1-5, with 10 bases lining up with TRBD1. Trimming took 6 bases from V and 4 from J; bases not matched to a gene: 6. CDR1 MNHEY and CDR2 SVGAGI come from the germline V gene. CDR3 length: 15 residues. The CDR3 loop is CASSDPGQGNQPQHF. The CDR3 nucleotides are TGTGCCAGCAGCGATCCGGGACAGGGGAATCAGCCCCAGCATTTT.

The V call is TRBV7-9, the J call TRBJ1-1, with TRBD1 as a possible D gene (5 bases). The germline V gene has CDR1 SEHNR and CDR2 FQNEAQ (reference sequence). V was cut by 5 bases and J by 0 bases, with 22 bases left in between. This CDR3 has 18 amino acids. The CDR3 is CASSSDPGFGLMNTEAFF. CDR3 DNA: TGTGCCAGCAGCAGTGACCCAGGGTTTGGGCTCATGAACACTGAAGCTTTCTTT.

The rearrangement links TRBV29-1 to TRBJ2-2; no clear D gene. This CDR3 contains 13 residues. Germline V CDR1 and CDR2: SQVTM, ANQGSEA. The V end lost 4 bases, the J end lost 0 bases, and 6 bases lay between the germline ends. CDR3 loop: CSVGRTNTGELFF. The CDR3, as DNA: TGCAGCGTTGGGCGGACGAACACCGGGGAGCTGTTTTTT.

The V call is TRBV14, the J call TRBJ2-5; 12 bases are a match to TRBD2. Germline V lookup: CDR1 SGHDN, CDR2 FVKESK. CDR3 length: 16 amino acids. V was clipped by 0 bases and J by 5 bases; unmatched bases: 4. CDR3 residues: CASSQDRLAGAETQYF. CDR3 DNA sequence: TGTGCCAGCAGCCAAGATCGACTAGCGGGAGCCGAGACCCAGTACTTC.

This clone was picked up one time. The CDR3 DNA reads TGTGCCAGCAGCACGGGACAGGGAAACATTCAGTACTTC. As protein: CASSTGQGNIQYF. The rearrangement links TRBV11-2 to TRBJ2-4; 9 positions match TRBD1. The CDR3 totals 13 residues. The V segment lost 5 bases and the J segment 6 bases; nucleotides outside the gene matches: 2. CDR1 and CDR2 from the germline V gene are SGHAT and FQNNGV.

As DNA, the CDR3 is TGTGCCAGCAGCTTACGCCGAGCTAGCGGGGGCACAGATACGCAGTATTTT. This gives the protein CASSLRRASGGTDTQYF. The rearrangement links TRBV7-9 to TRBJ2-3; the match to TRBD2 covers 9 bases. J was trimmed by 1 base and V by 2 bases; bases with no gene match: 7. The CDR3 consists of 17 residues. CDR1 is SEHNR, CDR2 FQNEAQ, per germline (reference sequence).